This T cell receptor beta chain is drawn from a study of identical twins (dated by TCRdb to 2016 to 2017). Broadly, across the study: TCR alpha and beta repertoires from monozygotic twins, unrelated adults of various ages and cord blood were deep-sequenced to test whether fetal clonotypes persist. To rule out contamination, replicate twin experiments were performed at different times with different library preparation protocols. The investigation overall reported the following: A weaker excess of twin sharing was found in beta out-of-frame sequences because the signal-to-noise ratio was lowered by fewer shared sequences. Out-of-frame TCR alpha sequences shared between twins showed an excess of low generation-probability sequences compared with coincidental sharing between unrelated individuals. Invariant T cells such as MAIT and iNKT could partly confound zero-insertion analyses, although diverse VJ usage argued against such confounding for most clonotypes. Conclusions relied on cross-sectional statistical analysis, since the same donors could not be followed over many years. Fewer insertions were carried by abundant cord blood beta clonotypes; a weaker similar trend was observed in young adult naive repertoires, while no such trend was observed in memory repertoires. Recombination models systematically underestimated out-of-frame TCR alpha sharing in monozygotic twins but agreed with sharing between unrelated individuals.

Every donor was a healthy Caucasian. Using Miltenyi CD45RO+ enrichment and human naive T-cell isolation kits, memory (CD45RO+) and naive T cells were isolated from PBMC. Library construction relied on 5' RACE. The instrument given in TCRdb is Illumina HiSeq 2000. Template switching introduced a universal primer binding site; the final cDNA contained a unique molecular identifier, enabling accurate counting of TCR cDNA molecules. First-strand cDNA for TCR alpha and beta chains was synthesized from specific primers in the conserved constant-segment region. To control for contamination, each cDNA library was double barcoded with a SMART-Mk sample barcode plus Illumina barcodes. TruSeq adapter sequences, together with Illumina sample barcodes, were added in two successive PCR steps. The TCR alpha and beta cDNA libraries were sequenced on the Illumina HiSeq platform using custom primers. Per the original workflow: Raw reads were processed with MiGEC to extract unique molecular identifiers, and MiXCR was used to determine CDR3 positions. For each individual, recombination models were inferred using an EM algorithm with the repgenHMM and IGoR tools. The tcR package in R was used for shared clonotype analysis, with sharing normalized by the product of cloneset sizes. To study raw recombination without the effects of thymic and clonal selection, out-of-frame nonproductive sequences were analyzed. TCRdb applied fastp at Q25 and MiXCR to the public reads, then kept only in-frame beta chains. Here each entry gathers all rows of one CDR3 protein and keeps the most common genes and DNA. In this record, the V and J calls reflect TCRdb's handling and not the investigators' own analysis. In this sample the table shows about 240,000 distinct CDR3 sequences, 10% of which occur a single time. The ten most abundant clones make up about a tenth of the sample.

Note on this clonotype: The antigen it recognizes is unknown. Qualities for individual bases were not recorded, and no much larger clone is one base off.

Counted from cysteine to phenylalanine, this CDR3 has 13 amino acids. Of the read, only the CDR3 DNA is kept; its 39 bases are in frame from base 1. CDR1 MNHEY and CDR2 SVGEGT were looked up in the germline V gene. Relative to germline, V is 1 base shorter and J is 7 bases shorter, with 8 bases between their ends. The sequencing input was memory T cells sorted from blood. The label giving this sample's cell subset or site can be read as: CD45RO+ enriched T cells. The rearranged chain carries TRBV6-2 or TRBV6-3 and TRBJ1-5; tentative D gene TRBD1, with 6 bases matching. The clonotype comes from a man aged 50 to 59 in good health. The sequenced DNA is TGTGCCAGCAGTTACTACGGGGGCCAGCCCCAGCATTTT. Its coded protein is CASSYYGGQPQHF.